The clone carrying this TCR beta chain is medium-sized by share. This sample is part of a study of liver allograft versus peripheral blood T cells. Across the study: Recipients' peripheral blood T cell receptor repertoires were compared with those in transplanted livers.

Germline lookup yields CDR1 MNHNY and CDR2 SVGAGI (reference sequence). The CDR3 totals 15 residues. J was trimmed by 4 bases and V by 5 bases; bases with no gene match: 5. TCRdb itself ran the reads through MiXCR, one entry per CDR3 protein. The profile shows some 2,100 distinct CDR3 sequences, 16% of them singletons. The receptor's source is a human patient who had a liver transplant. Part of the T cells may come from the graft donor. The chain links TRBV6-6 to TRBJ2-1, with 10 positions matching TRBD1. The CDR3 DNA follows: TGTGCCAGCAGTCCCGGGACAGGGGAATACAATGAGCAGTTCTTC. This translates into CASSPGTGEYNEQFF.